This T cell receptor beta chain came from a study of lymphopenia after photon versus proton radiotherapy. Study-wide results and caveats: In patients who died, overall survival fell as post-nadir TCR diversity dropped more.

Libraries were prepared by immunoSEQ multiplex PCR; TCRdb keeps only in-frame clonotypes and omits some of them. This sample yields 65,000 to 75,000 clones, of which 87% are seen a single time; about 10% belongs to the top ten. Concerning this clone: Its antigen is undetermined.

The germline V and J ends were trimmed by 0 bases and 4 bases, with 7 bases remaining between them. In germline, CDR1 is MNHEY, CDR2 SVGAGI. The CDR3 runs 14 residues. This rearrangement joins TRBV6-5 to TRBJ1-5, with D uncertain. The sample here was peripheral blood, taken from a patient treated with proton-based radiotherapy. This TCR derives from a man older than 75 with esophageal cancer. The DNA of the CDR3 is TGTGCCAGCAGTTACTCGAACAGTAATCAGCCCCAGCATTTT. Translated: CASSYSNSNQPQHF.